Listed below are T cell receptor beta chains from one sample, sequenced in a study of control samples from healthy donors and cancer patients. The method was immunoSEQ multiplex PCR; TCRdb's version includes in-frame clones alone and lacks a portion of them. The sample lists about 51,000 clones, roughly 87% occurring once. The material sequenced was PBMCs. These receptors all stem from a man aged 35-49 years with colorectal cancer. CDR3s include the opening cysteine and the closing phenylalanine or tryptophan. Each record gives: V gene, J gene, clone size, D gene, CDR3 protein, CDR3 DNA. A D gene is named only where the DNA matches it firmly. Some rows mark clone size as missing; the rest say once, few, many or name a class of expanded clone.

>TRBV30|TRBJ1-1|-|-
CAWSRRLRGTEAFF
TGTGCCTGGAGCAGGCGACTCCGAGGCACTGAAGCTTTCTTT
>TRBV5-1|TRBJ2-5|-|-
CASSWAGETQYF
TGCGCCAGCAGCTGGGCCGGGGAGACCCAGTACTTC
>TRBV4-1|TRBJ2-5|-|TRBD1
CASSRAGQEETQYF
TGCGCCAGCAGCCGTGCGGGACAGGAAGAGACCCAGTACTTC
>TRBV6-5|TRBJ1-6|-|-
CASSYSSQYNSPLHF
TGTGCCAGCAGTTATAGCAGCCAGTATAATTCACCCCTCCACTTT
>TRBV7-9|TRBJ2-3|-|TRBD2
CASSLASGGTDTQYF
TGTGCCAGCAGCTTAGCTAGCGGGGGCACAGATACGCAGTATTTT
>TRBV5-4|TRBJ1-1|-|TRBD1
CASGQGPNTEAFF
TGTGCCAGCGGACAGGGACCGAACACTGAAGCTTTCTTT
>TRBV10-3|TRBJ2-3|-|TRBD1
CAVQGADTQYF
TGTGCCGTCCAGGGGGCAGATACGCAGTATTTT
>TRBV3-1/TRBV3-2|TRBJ2-1|-|TRBD2
CASSHIVLADYNEQFF
TGTGCCAGCAGCCATATAGTCCTAGCGGACTACAATGAGCAGTTCTTC
>TRBV3-1/TRBV3-2|TRBJ2-2|-|-
CASSQYFTGELFF
TGTGCCAGCAGCCAATATTTCACCGGGGAGCTGTTTTTT
>TRBV6-1|TRBJ1-5|-|-
CASSETRYSNQPQHF
TGTGCCAGCAGTGAAACGAGATATAGCAATCAGCCCCAGCATTTT
>TRBV7-8|TRBJ1-2|-|-
CASSAQGHGYTF
TGTGCCAGCAGCGCCCAGGGGCATGGCTACACCTTC
>TRBV6-5|TRBJ1-5|-|TRBD1
CASSQGQSNQPQHF
TGTGCCAGCAGCCAGGGACAGAGCAATCAGCCCCAGCATTTT
>TRBV30|TRBJ2-7|-|TRBD1
CACGTGREQYF
TGTGCCTGTGGGACAGGGAGGGAGCAGTACTTC
>TRBV19|TRBJ1-3|-|-
CASSKRGEGSGNTIYF
TGTGCCAGTAGTAAGAGAGGGGAAGGATCAGGAAACACCATATATTTT
>TRBV5-4|TRBJ2-2|-|TRBD2
CASSLGGLAAGELFF
TGTGCCAGCAGCCTTGGGGGACTAGCGGCCGGGGAGCTGTTTTTT
>TRBV19|TRBJ2-3|few|-
CASSQMDTQYF
TGTGCCAGTAGTCAGATGGATACGCAGTATTTT
>TRBV11-3|TRBJ2-7|-|TRBD1
CASSAFPGTGSYEQYF
TGTGCCAGCAGCGCATTTCCCGGGACAGGGAGCTACGAGCAGTACTTC
>TRBV5-6|TRBJ1-5|-|-
CASSLRAGNQPQHF
TGTGCCAGCAGCCTAAGAGCGGGCAATCAGCCCCAGCATTTT
>TRBV9|TRBJ1-4|-|-
CASSVGGGPEKLFF
TGTGCCAGCAGCGTAGGAGGGGGGCCTGAAAAACTGTTTTTT
>TRBV3-1/TRBV3-2|TRBJ1-2|few|TRBD1
CASSPTDRDYYGYTF
TGTGCCAGCAGCCCCACGGACAGGGACTACTATGGCTACACCTTC
>TRBV5-1|TRBJ2-1|-|-
CASSSSGGSGADNEQFF
TGCGCCAGCAGCTCCTCAGGAGGGTCAGGGGCAGACAATGAGCAGTTCTTC
>TRBV28|TRBJ1-2|-|TRBD1
CASSSLDRGGTF
TGTGCCAGCAGTTCGCTAGACAGGGGTGGCACCTTC
>TRBV7-6|TRBJ2-7|-|-
CASSLSPGNGEQYF
TGTGCCAGCAGCTTAAGCCCGGGTAACGGCGAGCAGTACTTC
>TRBV5-1|TRBJ1-2|-|-
CASSLLDRAYGYTF
TGCGCCAGCAGCTTGTTGGACAGAGCCTATGGCTACACCTTC
>TRBV2|TRBJ1-5|-|-
CASSEEGALGPQHF
TGTGCCAGCAGTGAGGAAGGGGCCCTTGGGCCCCAGCATTTT
>TRBV6-6|TRBJ2-5|-|-
CASSRALQETQYF
TGTGCCAGCAGCCGGGCCCTACAAGAGACCCAGTACTTC
>TRBV28|TRBJ2-2|-|-
CASFRGDSGQGELFF
TGTGCCAGCTTCCGGGGTGACTCGGGACAAGGGGAGCTGTTTTTT
>TRBV18|TRBJ1-1|-|-
CASSPVSLNTEAFF
TGTGCCAGCTCACCGGTCTCCCTTAACACTGAAGCTTTCTTT
>TRBV28|TRBJ2-7|-|TRBD2
CASSSYTSGRAAYEQYF
TGTGCCAGCAGTTCATACACTAGCGGGAGGGCAGCCTACGAGCAGTACTTC
>TRBV19|TRBJ1-1|few|-
CASLSERYTEAFF
TGTGCCAGTCTCTCCGAAAGATACACTGAAGCTTTCTTT
>TRBV11-3|TRBJ2-1|-|-
CASSLRGGMVTPYNEQFF
TGTGCCAGCAGCCTAAGAGGCGGGATGGTAACCCCCTACAATGAGCAGTTCTTC
>TRBV4-1|TRBJ2-1|-|-
CASSQVDDWYTWGPNIEQFF
TGCGCCAGCAGCCAAGTCGACGACTGGTATACCTGGGGACCGAACATCGAGCAGTTCTTC
>TRBV28|TRBJ1-5|-|-
CASSSYSNQPQHF
TGTGCCAGCAGCTCTTATAGCAATCAGCCCCAGCATTTT
>TRBV7-2|TRBJ2-7|-|TRBD1
CASSLVLTGVNEQYF
TGTGCCAGCAGCTTAGTCCTGACAGGGGTCAACGAGCAGTACTTC
>TRBV2|TRBJ1-1|once|TRBD1
CASIQGANTEAFF
TGTGCCAGCATACAGGGGGCGAACACTGAAGCTTTCTTT
>TRBV20-1|TRBJ1-5|-|-
CSASRADQPQHF
TGCAGTGCTAGTAGGGCTGATCAGCCCCAGCATTTT
>TRBV27|TRBJ2-1|-|TRBD2
CASSPHSAGVYNEQFF
TGTGCCAGCAGTCCCCATTCAGCGGGGGTCTACAATGAGCAGTTCTTC
>TRBV5-1|TRBJ2-3|-|-
CASSLGLTDTQYF
TGCGCCAGCAGCTTGGGCCTCACAGATACGCAGTATTTT
>TRBV29-1|TRBJ2-7|-|TRBD1
CSVRTGQSYEQYF
TGCAGCGTCAGGACAGGGCAATCCTACGAGCAGTACTTC
>TRBV18|TRBJ1-4|-|-
CASSPPSRGGNEKLFF
TGTGCCAGCTCACCACCTTCCCGCGGTGGTAATGAAAAACTGTTTTTT
>TRBV29-1|TRBJ2-7|-|-
CSVEEGAGLGYEQYF
TGCAGCGTTGAAGAAGGGGCAGGCCTTGGGTACGAGCAGTACTTC
>TRBV19|TRBJ1-2|once|-
CASSGWTEANYGYTF
TGTGCCAGTAGTGGCTGGACAGAAGCTAACTATGGCTACACCTTC
>TRBV5-1|TRBJ2-4|-|-
CASSLAVGSPAKNIQYF
TGCGCCAGCAGCTTGGCCGTCGGCAGCCCAGCCAAAAACATTCAGTACTTC
>TRBV18|TRBJ1-6|-|-
CASSRDVNSPLHF
TGTGCCAGCTCACGGGACGTTAATTCACCCCTCCACTTT
>TRBV12-3/TRBV12-4|TRBJ1-6|-|-
CASTDSYNSPLHF
TGTGCCAGCACGGACTCCTATAATTCACCCCTCCACTTT
>TRBV6-6|TRBJ1-1|-|-
CASSYSENLGTEAFF
TGTGCCAGCAGTTACTCGGAAAACCTCGGGACTGAAGCTTTCTTT
>TRBV6-1|TRBJ2-2|-|TRBD1
CASSEARGGKAGELFF
TGTGCCAGCAGTGAAGCTAGAGGGGGCAAGGCCGGGGAGCTGTTTTTT
>TRBV27|TRBJ1-2|few|-
CASSLSRAGDYGYTF
TGTGCCAGCAGTTTAAGCAGAGCGGGGGACTATGGCTACACCTTC
>TRBV7-9|TRBJ1-5|once|-
CASSGRPDNQPQHF
TGTGCCAGCAGCGGTCGACCAGACAATCAGCCCCAGCATTTT
>TRBV28|TRBJ2-7|-|-
CASSYYEQYF
TGTGCCAGCAGTTACTACGAGCAGTACTTC